Sequencing of this T cell receptor beta chain was carried out in a study of T cell repertoires in cytomegalovirus infection. Across the whole study: CMV epitopes that were recently identified and HLA-C-restricted were used alongside well-studied HLA-B-restricted ones. In public TCR beta signatures, there were indications of both CMV infection and matching HLA type.

On this clonotype itself: The antigen remains undetermined.

Study findings and constraints: In two of eight donors, the top clonotype was HLA-C-restricted CMV-specific.

Germline values: CDR1 SGHRS, CDR2 YFSETQ. After removal of 6 bases from V and 7 bases from J, the junction contained 12 bases not matched to a gene. There are 15 residues in the CDR3. TCRdb analysed the reads with MiXCR anew, one entry per CDR3 protein. The sample carries about 920,000 distinct CDR3 sequences, roughly 30% recorded once. The TCR comes from a human donor in good health (CMV status not recorded). Some clones in this sample may be carry-over from other donors' samples. The chain couples TRBV5-1 to TRBJ2-1; 8 positions match TRBD1. The sequences come from cultured CD8+ T cells from PBMCs, collected from culture after CMV antigen stimulation. Written as DNA, the CDR3 is TGCGCCAGCACCCAGGGGCAGGGGGCAGAAAATGAGCAGTTCTTC. It specifies CASTQGQGAENEQFF.